This T cell receptor beta chain was identified in a study of tumor and adjacent non-tumor tissue in lung cancer (dated by TCRdb to 2017 to 2018). The study in broad terms: By cancer type, the cohort comprised some twelve adenocarcinoma patients, 2 squamous cell carcinoma patients and 1 small cell lung cancer patient. The study compared bulk TCRbeta repertoires between lung tumor tissue and matched distant non-tumor lung tissue from over twelve lung cancer patients. For each patient, one tumor sample and one normal lung sample were taken, giving thirty paired specimens that underwent TCRbeta CDR3 sequencing. Sequencing generated a total of approximately 130 million productive TCRbeta reads, averaging around 4.2 million reads per sample. The roughly 15 patients were aged about 31 to 85 years, included around ten men and 5 women, and had TNM stage I to III disease. Overall results and qualifications from the work: The sequencing platform is not named in the methods, and unique molecular identifiers are not mentioned. Only roughly 16 patients were in the cohort, and the authors stated that larger samples and more detailed clinical data are needed. In normal lung, the top 100 clones accounted for a significantly larger cumulative share of the repertoire than in tumor tissue. Younger patients had significantly higher TCR diversity, and higher tumor TCR diversity was associated with shorter overall and disease-free survival. Tumor tissue showed significantly greater TCR diversity (inverse Simpson) than normal lung tissue (about 400 vs 180, P = 0.0075, Mann-Whitney U test). Peripheral blood was not sequenced, so blood TCRbeta repertoires were not examined in the lung cancer patients of the study.

Notes on this clonotype: It has no known antigen specificity. Compared with germline, one end of the junction differs, possibly owing to a read error.

RNA was isolated from bulk unsorted tissue, and RNA quality was assessed with a NanoDrop ND-1000 and an Agilent 2100. All donors had newly diagnosed lung cancer, had not received prior chemotherapy, and were admitted for thoracic surgery in China between August and November 2014. The study excluded patients who had received radiotherapy or chemotherapy before or who had another cancer at the same time. Surgical tissue pieces of 1-2 cm3 were preserved in RNAlater solution and stored at -80 °C until use. Libraries were made using multiplex PCR. Sequenced on an Illumina HiSeq 2500. TCRbeta libraries were constructed through three rounds of nested PCR with primers (Table S4) according to protocols adapted from ARM-PCR. Before sequencing, PCR products of 200-500 bp were excised from the gel and purified with the QIAquick gel extraction kit. On the authors' methods: Reads were cleaned using Trimmomatic, were merged into complete CDR3 sequences using FLASH, and were assigned to V(D)J germline segments using MiTCR. Clonal diversity was computed as the inverse Simpson's index with VDJtools. Productive reads were defined as in-frame sequences without a premature stop codon. TCRdb trimmed public reads at Q25 via fastp, called clones via MiXCR and kept in-frame beta chains. Each CDR3 protein appears once, grouped with its most common genes and DNA. These V and J calls rely on TCRdb rather than the paper's analysis. Across this sample there are some 99,000 distinct CDR3 sequences, with more than 70% seen only once. Of the sample, about 39% falls within the top ten clones.

The CDR3 sequence holds 11 residues, the cysteine and phenylalanine included. The retained sequence is limited to the CDR3, 33 bases, with the frame set at the first base. The germline V gene gives CDR1 as SGHAT and CDR2 as FQNNGV. The TCR sequence derives from a woman in her sixties or seventies with non-small cell lung cancer. The chain is made from TRBV11-2 and TRBJ2-7, with the D gene call left open. Sample: lung tumor tissue. The CDR3 amino acid sequence is: CASCLVFEQYF. Read as DNA, the sequence is TGTGCCAGCTGCTTAGTTTTCGAGCAATACTTC.